The sequence of this TCR beta chain was determined in a study of human T cells and chemical hapten exposure (dated by TCRdb to the early 2020s). Notes on the research overall: For sensitization, 2% DPC in acetone was applied to an approximately 2 cm by approximately 2 cm area of upper inner arm skin. Weekly therapeutic DPC doses were additionally applied to the scalp of patients throughout the approximately 25-week study period. Patch tests used Finn chambers with 0.01% DPC on the upper back, scored after 6 days by International Contact Dermatitis Research Group standards. Alopecia areata with under or over 50% scalp involvement, alopecia totalis and alopecia universalis were represented in the patient cohort, which was mostly female. Libraries were pooled for sequencing, and per-sample TCR yields varied mainly because of small differences in library volumes within the pool. Peripheral blood TCR repertoire changes were tracked in vivo in alopecia patients during primary and secondary sensitization to the hapten diphenylcyclopropenone (DPC). Blood samples were taken from patients before sensitization (week 0) and then at 2, 6 and about 24 weeks after DPC sensitization. For TCR sequencing, blood came from 25 to 35 alopecia patients at anywhere from one to four time points (pre-sensitization, 2, 6 and 24 weeks).

The CDR3 starts with the cysteine, ends with the phenylalanine, and has 14 residues. Only the CDR3 region is kept as DNA, spanning 42 bases read in frame from base 1. According to the germline V gene, CDR1 reads MNHEY and CDR2 reads SVGAGI. Compared with germline, V lacks 7 bases and J lacks 0 bases; bases without a gene match: 6. The meaning of the sample's time point label: patch test 3, about 24 weeks after DPC sensitization. The sample's treatment or condition label, in plain terms: therapeutic diphenylcyclopropenone sensitization with weekly scalp DPC. At every patch-test visit, the blood draw took place before the patch test was put on. Patients were considered eligible if aged 18 to 70, diagnosed with alopecia and deemed suitable for DPC therapy, and patients were excluded if pregnant. Total RNA was isolated from unfractionated whole blood collected in Tempus Blood RNA tubes. The library relied on RACE. Sequencer: NextSeq 500. During library preparation, unique molecular identifiers were attached to individual cDNA molecules so that TCRs could be counted quantitatively and reproducibly. From each blood RNA sample, both TCR alpha and TCR beta chains were sequenced. As for the original processing: The median number of TCRs per sample was roughly 100,000, ranging from roughly 20,000 to 700,000. V, J and CDR3 annotation of the TCR reads was performed with the Decombinator software suite. Every sample was subsampled to the same number of TCRs (28,000) for the PS versus PT1 abundance plots. TCRs were defined as expanded if absent before sensitization and observed at least eight times at the 2-week time point. TCRdb reran the public reads through fastp at Q25 and MiXCR, keeping productive beta chains. Every distinct CDR3 protein forms one entry, paired with its most common genes and DNA. The V and J calls follow TCRdb's processing rather than the paper's. Across this sample there are about 190,000 distinct CDR3 sequences, with more than 20% seen only once. About 2.5% of the sample lies in the top ten.

This clonotype was counted ten times or more. Its antigen is not yet known. No much larger clonotype is one base removed from it; base qualities were not supplied. Overall study outcomes, separate from this receptor: Repeated subsampling changed both the strength of the expansion versus patch-test correlation and the threshold at which that correlation became significant. Alopecia, a presumed autoimmune disease, was present in all patients, so the immune response of the patients might differ from that of healthy individuals. DPC sensitization did not change how many TCRs were above 1 in 1000 frequency, and no evidence was found of alterations in global repertoire structure. Compared with pre-sensitization or healthy control sets, expanded TCRs formed significantly more large CDR3 similarity clusters, which is consistent with antigen-driven responses. Patch test score correlated positively with the number of PT1 expanded TCRs, reaching significance at thresholds 8, 16 and 32 but not at 4.

Here the chain combines TRBV6-5 and TRBJ2-7, and 7 junctional nucleotides match TRBD2. The receptor was derived from a woman aged 40 to 50 with alopecia areata. Some clones in this sample may be carry-over from other donors' samples. The sequences come from whole blood, collected in connection with sensitization to the hapten diphenylcyclopropenone (DPC). Here is the DNA: TGTGCCAGCATCGCGCTAGCGGCCTCCTACGAGCAGTACTTC. Its protein is CASIALAASYEQYF.